Sequencing of this T cell receptor beta chain was carried out in a study of blood T cell repertoires in COVID-19. About the research overall: Acute and convalescent COVID-19 specimens originated in the United States, Italy and Spain. T cells, B-cell-depleted T cells, or PBMCs provided the cDNA or gDNA that served as material.

The sample holds many counts of this clone. Original processing methods: From reference gene primer amplification, estimates of nucleated cell counts were derived. Sequencing was performed with immunoSEQ multiplex PCR; in TCRdb, only in-frame clones are kept and a portion is missing. V, J and clone size reflect that table, while D and trimming were determined from the DNA. The data contain fewer than 250,000 clones, roughly 85% of them singletons. This CDR3 is 13 amino acids long. The V and J ends lost 6 bases and 2 bases, in that order; junction bases with no gene match: 4. The germline CDR1 and CDR2 sequences are SNHLY and FYNNEI. Membership in each cohort depended on participant-reported clinical history.

The sequencing sample was made of PBMCs or T cells enriched from blood (not recorded which). This rearrangement joins TRBV2 to TRBJ2-7, with 7 bases matching TRBD1. The sequence came from a woman between 50 and 59 years old with acute COVID-19. CDR3 sequence reads: CASSGDSTYEQYF. The DNA for the CDR3 is TGTGCCAGCAGCGGGGACAGCACCTACGAGCAGTACTTC.